The 18 T cell receptor beta chains reported below all come from one sample, sequenced in a study of CD4 T cells in relation to SARS-CoV-2 and coronaviruses. TCRdb's copy holds only in-frame clones and misses some; the assay was immunoSEQ multiplex PCR. The data contain about 59,000 clones, 86% of them singletons. Before the COVID-19 pandemic, during about 2011-2019, CD4+ T cells were taken from unexposed donors. The source material was memory CD4+ T cells from PBMCs. The receptors come from a human donor in good health.

This clone has more than one count but fewer than ten. V is TRBV12-5 and J is TRBJ2-1; the D gene is possibly TRBD2 (5 bases). This CDR3 comprises 14 residues. With 1 base removed from V and 7 bases from J, the gap between germline ends came to 11 bases. Germline lookup yields CDR1 LGHNT and CDR2 FRNRAP. The CDR3 region is CASGLGGFRNEQFF. As DNA, the CDR3 is TGTGCTAGTGGTTTGGGAGGGTTTAGGAATGAGCAGTTCTTC.

The chain employs TRBV28 and TRBJ1-3, with 7 bases matching TRBD1. V trimming: 5 bases; J trimming: 1 base; junction bases outside the gene matches: 5. Germline V gene lookup returns CDR1 MDHEN and CDR2 SYDVKM. The CDR3 sequence is 15 residues long. The DNA of the CDR3 is TGTGCCAGCAGTGGGACAGATAGGTCTGGAAACACCATATATTTT. Translating gives CASSGTDRSGNTIYF.

This chain joins TRBV20-1 and TRBJ2-1, with D possibly matching TRBD1 (6 bases). The ends were cut back, 6 bases at V and 9 bases at J, with 12 bases in the middle. The CDR3 runs to 11 residues. Germline values: CDR1 DFQATT, CDR2 SNEGSKA (reference sequence). The CDR3 DNA follows: TGCAGTGCATCACAGGGCGGTGAGCAGTTCTTC. It specifies CSASQGGEQFF.

This clone has only one observation. The chain combines TRBV2 with TRBJ1-2; D is unclear. Germline values: CDR1 SNHLY, CDR2 FYNNEI. CDR3 length: 14 amino acids. Trimming cost V 7 bases and J 1 base, with 13 bases left between them. The CDR3 bases are TGTGCCAGCATAGAACAAGGGTTTAACTATGGCTACACCTTC. It specifies CASIEQGFNYGYTF.

This chain links TRBV14 with TRBJ2-3; D is undetermined. Trimming took off 3 bases at V and 4 bases at J, with 2 bases between the two ends. In germline, CDR1 is SGHDN, CDR2 FVKESK. The CDR3 has 11 residues. CDR3 nucleotides: TGTGCCAGCAGCCACTCAGATACGCAGTATTTT. It encodes CASSHSDTQYF.

V is TRBV10-3 and J is TRBJ2-7; 7 bases are shared with TRBD2. V dropped 6 bases and J dropped 1; count of bases not matched to a gene: 12. Per the germline V gene, CDR1 is ENHRY and CDR2 is SYGVKD. The CDR3 loop spans 16 amino acids. Here the CDR3 reads CAISGTLREYSYEQYF. The CDR3 DNA is TGTGCCATCAGCGGGACCTTGCGGGAGTATTCCTACGAGCAGTACTTC.

The chain joins TRBV6-5 to TRBJ2-5, with D maybe TRBD2 (5 bases). The CDR3 runs 14 residues. CDR1 MNHEY and CDR2 SVGAGI come from the germline V gene. Trimming removed 6 bases from V and 1 base from J, with 12 bases in between. The CDR3 spells CASRIGRGQETQYF. The CDR3 region has the DNA TGTGCCAGCAGGATAGGACGGGGCCAAGAGACCCAGTACTTC.

A word on this clone: This CDR3 is also generated by other DNA sequences in the sample. J is TRBJ1-1 and V is TRBV24-1; a weak D match, TRBD1 (5 bases). The CDR3 totals 12 residues. The V gene's germline CDR1 is KGHDR and CDR2 SFDVKD. The V gene lost 8 bases and the J gene lost 1 base, with 7 bases spanning the gap. The CDR3 spells CATKGSNTEAFF. CDR3 DNA sequence: TGTGCCACCAAGGGGTCGAACACTGAAGCTTTCTTT.

This chain connects TRBV5-1 to TRBJ2-7; 9 nucleotides line up with TRBD1. Trimming removed 2 bases from V and 5 bases from J; junction bases left unmatched: 5. Germline V gene data show CDR1 as SGHRS and CDR2 as YFSETQ. This CDR3 has 14 amino acids. CDR3: CASSFAGQGNEQYF. CDR3 in DNA: TGCGCCAGCAGCTTTGCGGGACAGGGAAACGAGCAGTACTTC.

This sequence joins TRBV3-1 (or the pseudogene TRBV3-2) and TRBJ2-3; 8 bases align to TRBD1. Germline assignment: CDR1 LGHDT and CDR2 YNNKEL (reference sequence). CDR3 length equals 14 residues. J was trimmed by 1 base and V by 5 bases; bases with no gene match: 2. DNA for the CDR3: TGTGCCAGCAGCGCGACAGGGGGCACAGATACGCAGTATTTT. Translation: CASSATGGTDTQYF.

In its sample, this clone was seen once. V gene TRBV6-5 combines with J gene TRBJ2-7; D possibly uses TRBD1 or TRBD2 (5 bases each). The CDR3 spans 14 residues. The V gene's germline CDR1 is MNHEY and CDR2 SVGAGI. V was clipped by 6 bases and J by 3 bases, with 15 bases between them. Here the CDR3 reads CASRSDGAVYEQYF. CDR3 nucleotides: TGTGCCAGCAGGAGCGACGGGGCGGTCTACGAGCAGTACTTC.

The chain is built from TRBV5-5 and TRBJ2-1; a possible D gene is TRBD2 (6 bases). This CDR3 is built from 15 residues. Trimming removed 2 bases at V and 0 bases at J, with 9 bases between. Germline loops: CDR1 SGHKS, CDR2 YYEKEE (reference sequence). CDR3 DNA sequence: TGTGCCAGCAGCTTTGGGGGGAGCTCCTACAATGAGCAGTTCTTC. Protein sequence: CASSFGGSSYNEQFF.

This rearrangement joins TRBV2 to TRBJ1-5, with D uncertain. V gave up 4 bases and J gave up 3 bases, with 13 bases separating them. This CDR3 has 15 amino acids. Germline CDR1 reads SNHLY; CDR2 reads FYNNEI. The CDR3 nucleotides read TGTGCCAGCAGTGTACAAAAAGGCCCCAATCAGCCCCAGCATTTT. Encoded protein: CASSVQKGPNQPQHF.

This clone was seen a single time. This rearrangement joins TRBV11-2 to TRBJ2-7, with a tentative D call TRBD2 (5 bases). Trimming removed 0 bases from V and 6 bases from J, with 21 bases in between. Germline V gene data show CDR1 as SGHAT and CDR2 as FQNNGV. This CDR3 is 17 amino acids long. CDR3 sequence (DNA): TGTGCCAGCAGCTTAGATTCAGTAAGGAGGCCGGGGAGCGAGCAGTACTTC. Its protein is CASSLDSVRRPGSEQYF.

The chain couples TRBV7-9 to TRBJ2-3; TRBD2 might be the D (5 bases). Trimming left V 8 bases short and J 0 bases short, with 21 bases between. Germline V gene lookup returns CDR1 SEHNR and CDR2 FQNEAQ (reference sequence). The CDR3 loop spans 17 amino acids. The CDR3 sequence: CASLRRGFDPSTDTQYF. Written as DNA, the CDR3 is TGTGCCAGCCTCAGGCGCGGGTTTGACCCTAGCACAGATACGCAGTATTTT.

J is TRBJ1-5 and V is TRBV6-4; tentative D call: TRBD1 (5 bases). Germline-derived CDR1 and CDR2 are MRHNA and SNTAGT. This CDR3 has 14 residues. Trimming stripped 2 bases from V and 6 bases from J, with 11 bases between. The CDR3 is CASSDRAGLQPQHF. CDR3 DNA sequence: TGTGCCAGCAGTGACCGGGCAGGGCTTCAGCCCCAGCATTTT.

The chain couples TRBV6-6 to TRBJ1-2; 8 bases are shared with TRBD1. V gave up 2 bases and J gave up 12 bases; unmatched junction bases: 5. Germline V gene lookup returns CDR1 MNHNY and CDR2 SVGAGI (reference sequence). CDR3 length: 12 residues. The CDR3 loop reads CASSYGTGSHTF. The CDR3 DNA reads TGTGCCAGCAGTTACGGGACAGGAAGTCACACCTTC.

The rearrangement uses TRBV10-1 and TRBJ2-7; D is possibly TRBD2 (5 bases). The germline V and J ends were trimmed by 5 bases and 2 bases, with 10 bases remaining between them. Germline CDR1 reads WNHNN; CDR2 reads SYGVQD (reference sequence). The CDR3 length is 13 residues. The CDR3 spells CASSKSGTYEQYF. The CDR3 DNA reads TGCGCCAGCAGTAAGAGCGGAACCTACGAGCAGTACTTC.